What follows are 6 T cell receptor beta chains derived from one specimen sequenced in a study of post-analysis software for immune sequencing data. Study results and caveats: In patients, about 5 TRBV segments were more frequent than in controls, with TRBV5-6, TRBV5-1 and TRBV20-1 among them.

Unique-molecular-identifier-tagged TCR beta cDNA libraries were used. TCRdb re-analysed the PCR reads in MiXCR, keeping a single row per CDR3 protein. The table includes some 500,000 distinct CDR3 sequences, approximately 45% detected once. These receptors have no known antigen. The source material was blood. Receptor source: a girl aged 10 to 17 with multiple sclerosis.

This clonotype showed up just a few times. V and J are TRBV27 and TRBJ1-5; a possible D gene is TRBD1 (6 bases). The CDR3 is 14 residues long. The ends were cut back, 5 bases at V and 6 bases at J, with 14 bases in the middle. Germline lookup yields CDR1 MNHEY and CDR2 SMNVEV (reference sequence). DNA of the CDR3: TGTGCCAGCAGTCCCCGACAGGCGCTTCAGCCCCAGCATTTT. Protein: CASSPRQALQPQHF.

The V call is TRBV20-1, the J call TRBJ2-1; 12 nucleotides match TRBD2. Germline trimming cut 0 bases from V and 7 bases from J; bases unmatched to any gene: 4. The CDR3 has 15 residues. From germline, CDR1 is DFQATT and CDR2 SNEGSKA (reference sequence). This chain's CDR3 is CSARDASGRGNEQFF. CDR3 sequence (DNA): TGCAGTGCTAGAGATGCTAGCGGGAGGGGGAATGAGCAGTTCTTC.

The V call is TRBV5-1, the J call TRBJ2-7; D remains ambiguous. The J call may be mistaken, given a closer DNA end match to TRBJ2-5. Germline V lookup: CDR1 SGHRS, CDR2 YFSETQ. This CDR3 comprises 14 residues. The DNA for the CDR3 is TGCGCCAGCAGCTTGGCCATAGTTGAAGAGACCCAGTACTTC. Its protein is CASSLAIVEETQYF.

This clonotype came up a few times. The CDR3 loop is CSAKLGGQETQYF. As DNA, the CDR3 is TGCAGTGCTAAACTAGGGGGTCAAGAGACCCAGTACTTC. This chain joins TRBV20-1 and TRBJ2-5; TRBD1 is a possible D gene (6 bases). Trimming pared 4 bases from V and 2 bases from J, leaving 11 bases between. Per the germline V gene, CDR1 is DFQATT and CDR2 is SNEGSKA (reference sequence). The CDR3 runs to 13 residues.

This clonotype was counted only a few times. The genes are TRBV7-2 and TRBJ2-3, with 8 bases that match TRBD2. The CDR3 is 15 amino acids. V lost 5 bases to trimming and J lost 0 bases; unmatched junction nucleotides: 4. Germline V gene lookup returns CDR1 SGHTA and CDR2 FQGNSA. The CDR3 spells CASSISGVSTDTQYF. The CDR3 DNA follows: TGTGCCAGCAGCATTAGCGGGGTGAGCACAGATACGCAGTATTTT. The whole variable domain, remainder taken from reference TRBV7-2 and TRBJ2-3, is GAGVSQSPSNKVTEKGKDVELRCDPISGHTALYWYRQSLGQGLEFLIYFQGNSAPDKSGLPSDRFSAERTGGSVSTLTIQRTQQEDSAVYLCASSISGVSTDTQYFGPGTRLTVL.

This chain links TRBV5-1 with TRBJ2-3; D is perhaps TRBD1 or TRBD2 (5 bases each). Germline-derived CDR1 and CDR2 are SGHRS and YFSETQ. V lost 4 bases to trimming and J lost 2 bases, with 11 bases between them. CDR3 size: 14 residues. This CDR3 reads CASSPGRITDTQYF. In DNA form, the CDR3 reads TGCGCCAGCAGCCCGGGACGGATCACAGATACGCAGTATTTT.